Given below is one T cell receptor (beta chain) in context. The data belong to a study of CD8 T cells in Susac syndrome. Reverse transcription used roughly 0.45 to 1 ug RNA and random hexamers. With immunoSEQ multiplex PCR, TCR beta CDR3 was amplified across 54 Vbeta and 13 Jbeta. TCRdb used MiXCR to reprocess the immunoSEQ multiplex PCR reads, holding one entry per CDR3 protein. This table has approximately 210,000 distinct CDR3 sequences, 85% to 95% appearing once. Peripheral blood CD8+ and CD4+ T cells were profiled by TCR beta sequencing. Trimming cost V 7 bases and J 2 bases, with 16 bases left between them. The CDR3 is made up of 15 amino acids.

The sequenced sample consisted of CD4+ T cells from PBMCs. The chain links TRBV12-3 or TRBV12-4 to TRBJ2-3, with no clear D. The receptor's source is a human donor with Susac syndrome. Here the CDR3 reads CASTSRGIFTDTQYF. The CDR3 DNA follows: TGTGCCAGCACCTCCCGAGGTATATTCACAGATACGCAGTATTTT.